This is a list of T cell receptor beta chains from one sample in a study of blood T cell repertoires in COVID-19. Method: immunoSEQ multiplex PCR; TCRdb's copy keeps in-frame clones and lacks some. The sample has 85,000 to 100,000 clones, 84% seen once. Sequenced sample: peripheral blood. Receptors were obtained from a woman aged 60-75 years with acute or convalescent COVID-19. Both conserved end residues are part of each CDR3. The D gene is left open where the match is weak. Size is omitted from some rows. Given values are once, few, many or a class for expanded clones.

d_gene	v_gene	j_gene	abundance	len	CDR3nt	CDR3aa
.	TRBV15	TRBJ1-3	.	14	TGTGCCACCAGGGGACACGGCTCTGGAAACACCATATATTTT	CATRGHGSGNTIYF
TRBD2	TRBV5-5	TRBJ2-7	.	15	TGTGCCAGCAGCTGGGGCGGACTAGCAGTTTACGAGCAGTACTTC	CASSWGGLAVYEQYF
TRBD1	TRBV5-1	TRBJ2-3	.	15	TGCGCCAGCAGCCGGACAGGGGCGTACACAGATACGCAGTATTTT	CASSRTGAYTDTQYF
.	TRBV6-5	TRBJ2-5	.	16	TGTGCCAGCAGTTTCACCTCCGGGACTGGCTCAGAGACCCAGTACTTC	CASSFTSGTGSETQYF
.	TRBV18	TRBJ1-1	.	13	TGTGCCAGCTCACCACCGAGGAGACAGGAAGCTTTCTTT	CASSPPRRQEAFF
.	TRBV18	TRBJ1-3	.	15	TGTGCCAGCTCTCAGAGACACCTCTCTGGAAACACCATATATTTT	CASSQRHLSGNTIYF
TRBD1	TRBV25-1	TRBJ1-1	.	14	TGTGCCAGCAGTGACCGGACAGGGGTGACTGAAGCTTTCTTT	CASSDRTGVTEAFF
TRBD2	TRBV5-1	TRBJ2-5	once	14	TGCGCCAGCAGCCTCGCGGGGGGCCAAGAGACCCAGTACTTC	CASSLAGGQETQYF
TRBD1	TRBV2	TRBJ1-5	.	13	TGTGCCAGCACGGGACAGACTAATCAGCCCCAGCATTTT	CASTGQTNQPQHF
TRBD1	TRBV29-1	TRBJ1-1	.	13	TGCAGCGTCCGGACAGGCGGGTTATCTGAAGCTTTCTTT	CSVRTGGLSEAFF
TRBD1	TRBV2	TRBJ1-2	.	14	TGTGCCAGCACTCGGGACAGGGGGAGCTATGGCTACACCTTC	CASTRDRGSYGYTF
TRBD1	TRBV2	TRBJ1-4	.	15	TGTGCCAGCAGTGTGGACAGGGGGATATGGGAAAAACTGTTTTTT	CASSVDRGIWEKLFF
.	TRBV19	TRBJ1-5	.	18	TGTGCCAGTACTCCCGAGCGTATGTGGGGAGGTAGCAATCAGCCCCAGCATTTT	CASTPERMWGGSNQPQHF
TRBD2	TRBV5-1	TRBJ2-5	.	14	TGCGCCAGCAGCCCCGGGGGGAAAGTCGAGACCCAGTACTTC	CASSPGGKVETQYF
TRBD1	TRBV28	TRBJ1-2	.	14	TGTGCCAGCAGGCCGGGACAGGTCAGCGGTGGCTACACCTTC	CASRPGQVSGGYTF
TRBD2	TRBV7-8	TRBJ2-5	.	15	TGTGCCAGCAGTCCAACTCAACTAGCGGGGGAGACCCAGTACTTC	CASSPTQLAGETQYF
.	TRBV6-5	TRBJ2-2	.	12	TGTGCCAGCGGACAAAGTCCCGGGGAGCTGTTTTTT	CASGQSPGELFF
.	TRBV28	TRBJ2-5	.	14	TGTGCCAGCAGTTTCGGCGGGCAACAAGAGACCCAGTACTTC	CASSFGGQQETQYF
TRBD1	TRBV12-3/TRBV12-4	TRBJ1-2	.	13	TGTGCCAGCAGTCCGACAGGGCGATATGGCTACACCTTC	CASSPTGRYGYTF
.	TRBV19	TRBJ2-3	.	13	TGTGCCAGTAGACGACAGGGCACAGATACGCAGTATTTT	CASRRQGTDTQYF
.	TRBV6-2/TRBV6-3	TRBJ1-5	once	14	TGTGCCAGCAGTTACGACAGCGCGGTTCAGCCCCAGCATTTT	CASSYDSAVQPQHF
.	TRBV18	TRBJ2-7	.	13	TGTGCCAGCTCACCAGGGACAAGCTACGAGCAGTACTTC	CASSPGTSYEQYF
.	TRBV4-1	TRBJ2-6	.	20	TGCGCCAGCAGCCAAGGGACAGAAGCTACCCGAATATCTGGGGCCAACGTCCTGACTTTC	CASSQGTEATRISGANVLTF
TRBD1	TRBV5-1	TRBJ2-5	.	13	TGCGCCAGCAGTTCAGGGGGCCAAGAGACCCAGTACTTC	CASSSGGQETQYF
.	TRBV5-6	TRBJ1-5	.	14	TGTGCCAGCAGCTTGGGACAGTCAAATCAGCCCCAGCATTTT	CASSLGQSNQPQHF
TRBD1	TRBV6-6	TRBJ1-2	.	16	TGTGCCAGCAGTTCGGACAGGGTCGAGGCTAACTATGGCTACACCTTC	CASSSDRVEANYGYTF
TRBD2	TRBV7-9	TRBJ2-3	.	12	TGTGCCAGCAGCCGTGGGGCTAGCGGGCCCGGTTTT	CASSRGASGPGF
.	TRBV6-5	TRBJ1-1	.	13	TGTGCCAGCAGTTACGGGGTGGCGGGGGAAGCTTTCTTT	CASSYGVAGEAFF
.	TRBV7-9	TRBJ1-6	.	14	TGTGCCAGCAGCTTCGTGGAGGGGAATTCACCCCTCCACTTT	CASSFVEGNSPLHF
.	TRBV5-6	TRBJ2-7	.	15	TGTGCCAGCAGCTTGGGTGGACTCGCCTCTCGGGAGCAGTACTTC	CASSLGGLASREQYF
.	TRBV14	TRBJ1-1	.	14	TGTGCCAGCAGCCCACAGGTGACGAACACTGAAGCTTTCTTT	CASSPQVTNTEAFF
TRBD1	TRBV30	TRBJ1-5	.	15	TGTGCCTGGAGAAACAGACAGGGGAGCAATCAGCCCCAGCATTTT	CAWRNRQGSNQPQHF
.	TRBV29-1	TRBJ1-5	.	13	TGCAGCGTTGCAGGACAGCAAAATCAGCCCCAGCATTTT	CSVAGQQNQPQHF
.	TRBV5-1	TRBJ1-2	.	14	TGCGCCAGCAGCTTGGGGGGTGCAGGGTCGGGCTACACCTTC	CASSLGGAGSGYTF
TRBD2	TRBV7-2	TRBJ2-5	.	15	TGTGCCAGCAGACAATTGGGGACTAGCCAAGAGACCCAGTACTTC	CASRQLGTSQETQYF
.	TRBV23-1	TRBJ1-6	.	19	TGCGCCAGTACTAAGGGGGATAGATACTCTATGCTCTATAATTCACCCCTCCACTTT	CASTKGDRYSMLYNSPLHF
.	TRBV27	TRBJ1-5	.	17	TGTGCCAGCAGTCGGGACGGGACACCCTATAGCAATCAGCCCCAGCATTTT	CASSRDGTPYSNQPQHF
.	TRBV15	TRBJ2-4	once	14	TGTGCCACCAGCCCAGAGTATCAGGGCGGCATTCAGTACTTC	CATSPEYQGGIQYF
.	TRBV18	TRBJ2-7	.	14	TGTGCCAGCTCACCACCGGGCCGACCCTACGAGCAGTACTTC	CASSPPGRPYEQYF
.	TRBV6-6	TRBJ1-5	once	13	TGTGCCAGCAGTTGGGCAGGACAGCAGCCCCAGCATTTT	CASSWAGQQPQHF
TRBD1	TRBV27	TRBJ1-5	.	17	TGTGCCAGCGGAGGGGTCAGGGACAGGGACTTCAATCAGCCCCAGCATTTT	CASGGVRDRDFNQPQHF
.	TRBV6-6	TRBJ2-3	.	16	TGTGCCAGCAGCCCCGGACTACTAACTAGCACAGATACGCAGTATTTT	CASSPGLLTSTDTQYF
TRBD1	TRBV5-5	TRBJ1-3	.	13	TGTGCCAGCTTTCGGACAGGGGGAAACACCATATATTTT	CASFRTGGNTIYF